Presented here are 22 T cell receptor beta chains from one specimen sequenced in a study of T-cell memory formation after mild COVID-19. One entry per CDR3 protein results from TCRdb running MiXCR on the 5' RACE reads. The repertoire holds hundreds of thousands of distinct CDR3 sequences, with 15% to 20% as singletons. The specimen was PBMCs or a T cell subset sorted from them (not recorded which). The receptor source for this set is an adult woman who had mild COVID-19 (a few samples of this study predate the infection). Cell type and time point are not known.

The gene calls are TRBV7-8 and TRBJ2-1, with TRBD2 matching over 12 bases. The J segment lost 9 bases and the V segment lost 3 bases, leaving 12 bases of the junction unmatched. The length of the CDR3 is 17 residues. Germline lookup yields CDR1 SGHVS and CDR2 FQNEAQ. This CDR3 is CASSFTTVTSGRREQFF. The CDR3 nucleotides are TGTGCCAGCAGCTTTACTACCGTTACTAGCGGGAGGCGTGAGCAGTTCTTC.

There are a few counts of this clonotype. The J gene is TRBJ2-6, the V gene TRBV27; D unclear. CDR1 and CDR2 (germline): MNHEY, SMNVEV (reference sequence). This CDR3 has 16 amino acids. With 3 bases removed from V and 0 bases from J, the gap between germline ends came to 9 bases. This CDR3 reads CASSLYGSSGANVLTF. CDR3 coding DNA: TGTGCCAGCAGTTTGTACGGGTCCTCTGGGGCCAACGTCCTGACTTTC.

This clonotype was seen a handful of times. CDR3 coding DNA: TGTGCCAGCAGTTCCGGGACCGTTTACTACGAGCAGTACTTC. Protein product: CASSSGTVYYEQYF. V usage is TRBV12-3 or TRBV12-4 and J usage is TRBJ2-7; possibly TRBD1 or TRBD2 for D (5 bases each). The CDR3 covers 14 residues. V gave up 4 bases and J gave up 3 bases, with 13 bases separating them.

The V call is TRBV5-1, the J call TRBJ1-6; D is undetermined. Germline CDR1 SGHRS, CDR2 YFSETQ. V lost 0 bases and J lost 0, with 10 bases in between. The CDR3 is made up of 17 amino acids. The CDR3 coding sequence is TGCGCCAGCAGCTTGGACAGTGGTGGCTCCTATAATTCACCCCTCCACTTT. It encodes CASSLDSGGSYNSPLHF.

This clonotype was found a few times. This sequence joins TRBV5-1 and TRBJ2-7; D might be TRBD1 or TRBD2, each matching 5 bases. V lost 5 bases to trimming and J lost 5 bases, with 11 bases between them. Germline CDR1 is SGHRS and CDR2 is YFSETQ. The CDR3 loop spans 12 amino acids. CDR3 region: CASRGEWDEQYF. Written as DNA, the CDR3 is TGCGCCAGCAGGGGGGAGTGGGACGAGCAGTACTTC.

This clonotype was seen only a few times. The chain recombines TRBV9 with TRBJ1-1, with D uncertain. The V end was cut by 0 bases, the J end by 1 base, with 4 bases between. Germline V gene lookup returns CDR1 SGDLS and CDR2 YYNGEE. This CDR3 spans 13 amino acids. The CDR3 reads CASSVVTNTEAFF. The DNA for the CDR3 is TGTGCCAGCAGCGTAGTCACGAACACTGAAGCTTTCTTT.

This clonotype has ten or more counts. This chain connects TRBV2 to TRBJ1-5; 8 nucleotides line up with TRBD1. Germline CDR1 is SNHLY and CDR2 is FYNNEI. The CDR3 is 14 residues long. V trimming: 4 bases; J trimming: 6 bases; junction bases outside the gene matches: 5. CDR3 in amino acids: CASSGQGRFQPQHF. CDR3 in DNA: TGTGCCAGCAGTGGACAGGGGAGATTTCAGCCCCAGCATTTT.

The rearrangement uses TRBV27 and TRBJ1-4, with D perhaps TRBD1 (5 bases). CDR1 is MNHEY, CDR2 SMNVEV, per germline (reference sequence). The V end lost 2 bases, the J end lost 7 bases, and 8 bases lay between the germline ends. This CDR3 is built from 13 residues. CDR3 residues: CASSLQGSEKLFF. CDR3 nucleotide sequence: TGTGCCAGCAGTTTACAGGGATCTGAAAAACTGTTTTTT.

V gene TRBV2 combines with J gene TRBJ1-1; TRBD1 might be the D (5 bases). V dropped 2 bases and J dropped 8 bases, with 18 bases sitting between them. Germline V gene lookup returns CDR1 SNHLY and CDR2 FYNNEI. The CDR3 extends over 15 amino acids. Here the CDR3 reads CASSEIPRGESEAFF. DNA of the CDR3: TGTGCCAGCAGTGAAATTCCGCGGGGGGAGAGCGAAGCTTTCTTT.

This clonotype was detected only once. This chain connects TRBV6-5 to TRBJ2-5; 10 bases align to TRBD1. CDR1 is MNHEY, CDR2 SVGAGI, per germline. The CDR3 runs to 18 residues. V was pared by 4 bases and J by 0 bases, with 11 bases of the junction left unmatched. CDR3 coding DNA: TGTGCCAGCAGTTCCCACTTCACCGGGACAGGGGACCAAGAGACCCAGTACTTC. Its protein product is CASSSHFTGTGDQETQYF.

This clonotype has only a few counts. This sequence joins TRBV12-3 or TRBV12-4 and TRBJ1-2, with TRBD1 matching 9 bases. This CDR3 spans 15 amino acids. The J segment lost 5 bases and the V segment lost 5 bases, leaving 9 bases of the junction unmatched. The CDR3 reads CASSQNRGHQYGYTF. In DNA form, the CDR3 reads TGTGCCAGCAGTCAAAACAGGGGGCATCAATATGGCTACACCTTC.

J is TRBJ2-3 and V is TRBV5-1; 11 bases fit TRBD2. V lost 4 bases to trimming and J lost 5 bases; unmatched junction nucleotides: 12. CDR1 is SGHRS, CDR2 YFSETQ, per germline. This CDR3 has 17 residues. The CDR3 DNA is TGCGCCAGCAGCGTCAGATTAGCGGGGGGGCATATAGATACGCAGTATTTT. Residues: CASSVRLAGGHIDTQYF.

The rearrangement joins TRBV13 to TRBJ2-7; the D gene is possibly TRBD2 (6 bases). Germline loops: CDR1 PRHDT, CDR2 FYEKMQ (reference sequence). There are 18 residues in the CDR3. The V end was cut by 0 bases, the J end by 0 bases, with 18 bases between. For the CDR3, the DNA is TGTGCCAGCAGCTTAGGGTGGGGGTCGGGAGCATACTCCTACGAGCAGTACTTC. The encoded protein is CASSLGWGSGAYSYEQYF.

CDR3 DNA: TGTGCCAGCAGCTCAGGGACTAGCGGGAGGCGGTTGGAGACCCAGTACTTC. It yields the protein CASSSGTSGRRLETQYF. The chain is built from TRBV7-9 and TRBJ2-5; 15 positions match TRBD2. Germline V lookup: CDR1 SEHNR, CDR2 FQNEAQ (reference sequence). The junction had 8 bases not matched to a gene; V was cut back by 4 bases and J by 5 bases. The CDR3 loop spans 17 amino acids.

V and J are TRBV9 and TRBJ2-2; D is unresolved. The CDR3 length is 12 residues. The V end lost 3 bases, the J end lost 6 bases, and 6 bases lay between the germline ends. Germline V gene sequence: CDR1 SGDLS, CDR2 YYNGEE. The CDR3 protein is CASSGVPGELFF. In DNA form, the CDR3 reads TGTGCCAGCAGCGGAGTACCCGGGGAGCTGTTTTTT.

This clonotype was seen a handful of times. This chain uses TRBV12-3 or TRBV12-4 with TRBJ2-3; 11 nucleotides line up with TRBD2. The trim removed 5 bases at V and 0 bases at J, leaving 10 bases unmatched. CDR3 length: 18 amino acids. The CDR3 is CASSGGLAETISTDTQYF. The CDR3 DNA reads TGTGCCAGCAGTGGGGGACTAGCGGAGACAATAAGCACAGATACGCAGTATTTT.

The sample holds a few counts of this clonotype. The genes are TRBV2 and TRBJ2-1; D not resolved. V lost 3 bases to trimming and J lost 13 bases, with 10 bases between them. There are 11 residues in the CDR3. Germline V gives CDR1 SNHLY, CDR2 FYNNEI. The CDR3 bases are TGTGCCAGCAGTGATAGACCCACCCAGTTCTTC. It codes for CASSDRPTQFF. Combining the CDR3 with reference TRBV2 and TRBJ2-1 gives the whole variable domain EPEVTQTPSHQVTQMGQEVILRCVPISNHLYFYWYRQILGQKVEFLVSFYNNEISEKSEIFDDQFSVERPDGSNFTLKIRSTKLEDSAMYFCASSDRPTQFFGPGTRLTVL.

In this sample, this clonotype turned up many times. The chain employs TRBV3-1 and TRBJ1-2; D perhaps matches TRBD1 (5 bases). V was shortened by 3 bases and J by 2 bases, with 16 bases between the two germline ends. The CDR3 is 16 residues long. Germline CDR1 is LGHDT and CDR2 is YNNKEL (reference sequence). In DNA form, the CDR3 reads TGTGCCAGCAGCCAGGCGGGCGCCGGGGGGAACTATGGCTACACCTTC. This sequence encodes CASSQAGAGGNYGYTF.

This clonotype was seen a handful of times. This chain links TRBV6-5 with TRBJ1-1, with D perhaps matching TRBD1 (6 bases). From germline, CDR1 is MNHEY and CDR2 SVGAGI. The CDR3 totals 13 residues. Trimming pared 6 bases from V and 7 bases from J, leaving 15 bases between. CDR3 loop: CASRPTGRDEAFF. The CDR3 coding sequence is TGTGCCAGCAGACCAACAGGGAGGGATGAAGCTTTCTTT.

This clonotype was counted only a few times. The chain carries TRBV7-9 and TRBJ2-5; TRBD1 is a possible D gene (6 bases). Germline assignment: CDR1 SEHNR and CDR2 FQNEAQ (reference sequence). The V end lost 5 bases, the J end lost 5 bases, and 15 bases lay between the germline ends. The CDR3 extends over 14 amino acids. The DNA for the CDR3 is TGTGCCAGCAGCCCCGAAGGGACAATGGAGACCCAGTACTTC. It translates to CASSPEGTMETQYF.

The chain uses TRBV3-1 and TRBJ2-7, with 11 bases lining up with TRBD1. The ends lost 4 bases at V and 0 bases at J; junction bases unmatched: 5. The CDR3 consists of 16 residues. Germline V gene lookup returns CDR1 LGHDT and CDR2 YNNKEL (reference sequence). The CDR3: CASSLTDRGRSYEQYF. The CDR3 DNA reads TGTGCCAGCAGCCTCACGGACAGGGGGCGCTCCTACGAGCAGTACTTC.

This clonotype has just a few counts. The V gene is TRBV12-3 or TRBV12-4, the J gene TRBJ2-2; D is ambiguous. V was shortened by 5 bases and J by 9 bases, with 7 bases between the two germline ends. This CDR3 region has 11 residues. In DNA, the CDR3 is TGTGCCAGCAGTCAAGGCAGGGAGCTGTTTTTT. Translation: CASSQGRELFF.